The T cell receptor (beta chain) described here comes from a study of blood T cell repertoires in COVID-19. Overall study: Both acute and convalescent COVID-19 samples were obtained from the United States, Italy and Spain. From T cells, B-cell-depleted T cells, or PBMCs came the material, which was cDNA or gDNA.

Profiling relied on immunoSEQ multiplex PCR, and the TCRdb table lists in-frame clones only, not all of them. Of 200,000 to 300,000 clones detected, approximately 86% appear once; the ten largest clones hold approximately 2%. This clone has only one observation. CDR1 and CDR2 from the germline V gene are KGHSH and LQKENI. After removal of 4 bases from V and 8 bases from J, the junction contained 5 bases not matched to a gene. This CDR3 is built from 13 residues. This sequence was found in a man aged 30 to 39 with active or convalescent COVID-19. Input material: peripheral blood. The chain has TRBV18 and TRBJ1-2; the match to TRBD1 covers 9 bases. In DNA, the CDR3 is TGTGCCAGCTCACAACAGGGGGCGGAGGGCTACACCTTC. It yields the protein CASSQQGAEGYTF.